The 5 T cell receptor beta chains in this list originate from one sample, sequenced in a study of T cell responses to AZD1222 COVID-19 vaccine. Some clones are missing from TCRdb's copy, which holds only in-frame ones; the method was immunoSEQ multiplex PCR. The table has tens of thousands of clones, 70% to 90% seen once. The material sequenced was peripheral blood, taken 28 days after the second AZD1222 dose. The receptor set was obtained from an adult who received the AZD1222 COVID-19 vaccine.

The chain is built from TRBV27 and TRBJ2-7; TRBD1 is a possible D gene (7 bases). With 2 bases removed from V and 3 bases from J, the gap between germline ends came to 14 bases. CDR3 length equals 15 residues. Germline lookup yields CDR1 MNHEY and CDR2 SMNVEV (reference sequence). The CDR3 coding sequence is TGTGCCAGCAGTTTACGCGGGACAGATTACTACGAGCAGTACTTC. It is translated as CASSLRGTDYYEQYF.

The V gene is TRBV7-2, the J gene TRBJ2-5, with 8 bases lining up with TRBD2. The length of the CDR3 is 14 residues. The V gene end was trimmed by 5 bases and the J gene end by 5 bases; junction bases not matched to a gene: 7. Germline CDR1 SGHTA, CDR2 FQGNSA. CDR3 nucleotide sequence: TGTGCCAGCAGCACCCAAGCGGGAGTGGAGACCCAGTACTTC. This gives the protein CASSTQAGVETQYF. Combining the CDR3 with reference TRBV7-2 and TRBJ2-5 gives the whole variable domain GAGVSQSPSNKVTEKGKDVELRCDPISGHTALYWYRQSLGQGLEFLIYFQGNSAPDKSGLPSDRFSAERTGGSVSTLTIQRTQQEDSAVYLCASSTQAGVETQYFGPGTRLLVL.

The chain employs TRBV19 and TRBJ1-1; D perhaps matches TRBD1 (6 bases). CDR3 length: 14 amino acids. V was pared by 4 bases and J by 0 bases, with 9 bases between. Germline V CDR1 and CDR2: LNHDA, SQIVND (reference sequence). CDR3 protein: CASSRSGVNTEAFF. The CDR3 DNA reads TGTGCCAGTAGTAGGTCAGGGGTGAACACTGAAGCTTTCTTT.

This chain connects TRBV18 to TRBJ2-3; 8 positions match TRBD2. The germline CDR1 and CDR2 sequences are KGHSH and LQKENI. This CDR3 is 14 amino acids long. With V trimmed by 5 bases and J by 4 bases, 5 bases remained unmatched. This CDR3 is CASSSTSVADTQYF. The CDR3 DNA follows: TGTGCCAGCTCATCGACTAGCGTGGCAGATACGCAGTATTTT.

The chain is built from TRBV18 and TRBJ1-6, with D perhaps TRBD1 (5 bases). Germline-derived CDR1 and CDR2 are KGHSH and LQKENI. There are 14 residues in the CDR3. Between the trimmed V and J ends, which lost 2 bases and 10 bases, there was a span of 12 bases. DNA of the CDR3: TGTGCCAGCTCACCATCTGCGGGGGACTCACCCCTCCACTTT. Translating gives CASSPSAGDSPLHF.